The clone carrying this T cell receptor beta chain has at least ten counts. The target antigen is unknown. Prior to thyroid surgery, none of the patients had received any treatment. Under the authors' procedure: A distant-metastasis classifier for papillary thyroid cancer was built using CDR3 differences across clinicopathological groups. TCRdb re-called the PCR reads with MiXCR. TCRdb, rather than the study authors, made the V and J calls. The repertoire holds tens of thousands of clones, with 28% as singletons. The data derive from a study of metastatic and nonmetastatic thyroid tumors. Study summary: Comparison of repertoires was carried out across blood and tumor or nodule tissue from malignant and benign thyroid patients.

Points from the study as a whole: When malignant thyroid tumors were compared with benign nodules, TCR beta diversity was reportedly significantly higher in the malignant tumors. This held in both blood and tumor samples.

CDR3 length equals 14 residues. The V and J ends lost 3 bases and 4 bases respectively, with 10 bases between them. Germline-derived CDR1 and CDR2 are LNHDA and SQIVND (reference sequence). The genes are TRBV19 and TRBJ1-5; D might be TRBD1 (5 bases). The sample taken for sequencing was blood. The origin of this receptor is a male donor with papillary thyroid cancer or a benign thyroid nodule (not recorded which). Some clones in this sample may be carry-over from other donors' samples. For the CDR3, the DNA is TGTGCCAGTAGTATGCAGTCAGGGAATCAGCCCCAGCATTTT. It codes for CASSMQSGNQPQHF.